This TCR beta chain derives from a study of blood T cell repertoires in COVID-19. Looking at the study overall: Samples of COVID-19 (acute and convalescent) were obtained from the United States, Italy and Spain. PBMCs, B-cell-depleted T cells, or T cells were the source of the cDNA or gDNA that made up the material.

The V and J ends lost 4 bases and 4 bases, in that order; junction bases with no gene match: 10. The CDR3 is 16 amino acids. CDR1 is SGHRS and CDR2 is YFSETQ in the germline V gene. Original methodology: Amplification of reference gene primers provided the estimated nucleated cell counts. Only in-frame clones appear in the TCRdb table, and some are missing; sequencing was by immunoSEQ multiplex PCR. The D gene and trimming were derived from the DNA, and the V and J assignments and clone size from that table. This sample has about 190,000 clones; 70% to 85% occur once, and the top ten carry over 10%. The receptor was derived from a woman aged 50 to 65 with acute or convalescent COVID-19. The specimen sequenced was peripheral blood. The chain links TRBV5-1 to TRBJ2-3; TRBD1 matches at 9 bases. The CDR3 spells CASSPKGDRDADTQYF. DNA for the CDR3: TGCGCCAGCAGCCCGAAAGGGGACAGGGACGCAGATACGCAGTATTTT.